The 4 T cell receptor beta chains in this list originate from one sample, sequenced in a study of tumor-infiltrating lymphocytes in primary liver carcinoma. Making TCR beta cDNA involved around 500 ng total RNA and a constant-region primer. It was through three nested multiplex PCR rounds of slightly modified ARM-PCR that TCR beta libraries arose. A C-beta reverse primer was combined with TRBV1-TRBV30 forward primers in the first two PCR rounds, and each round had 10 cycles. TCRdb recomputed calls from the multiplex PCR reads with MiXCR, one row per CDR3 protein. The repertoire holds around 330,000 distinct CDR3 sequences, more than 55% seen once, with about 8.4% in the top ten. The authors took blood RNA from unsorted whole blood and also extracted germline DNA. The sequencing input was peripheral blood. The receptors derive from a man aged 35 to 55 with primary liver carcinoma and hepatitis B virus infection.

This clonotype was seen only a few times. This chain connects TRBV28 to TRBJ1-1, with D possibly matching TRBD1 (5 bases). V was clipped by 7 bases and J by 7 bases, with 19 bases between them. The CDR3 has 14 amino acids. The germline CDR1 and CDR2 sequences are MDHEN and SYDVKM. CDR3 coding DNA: TGTGCCAGCACCCGAGGGGACCGGGGGATTGAAGCTTTCTTT. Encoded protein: CASTRGDRGIEAFF. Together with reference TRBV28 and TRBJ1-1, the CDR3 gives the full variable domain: DVKVTQSSRYLVKRTGEKVFLECVQDMDHENMFWYRQDPGLGLRLIYFSYDVKMKEKGDIPEGYSVSREKKERFSLILESASTNQTSMYLCASTRGDRGIEAFFGQGTRLTVV.

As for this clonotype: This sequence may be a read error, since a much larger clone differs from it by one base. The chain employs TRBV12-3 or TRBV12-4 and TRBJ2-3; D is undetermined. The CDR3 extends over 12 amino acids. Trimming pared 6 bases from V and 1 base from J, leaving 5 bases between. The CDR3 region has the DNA TGTGCCAGCAGGTCTGGCACAGATACGCAGTATTTT. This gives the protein CASRSGTDTQYF.

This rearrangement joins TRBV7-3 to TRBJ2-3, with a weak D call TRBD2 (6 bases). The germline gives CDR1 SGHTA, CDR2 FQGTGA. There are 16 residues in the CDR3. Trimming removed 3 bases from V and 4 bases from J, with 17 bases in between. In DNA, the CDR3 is TGTGCCAGCAGCTTCCACGTCGCCTCGGGGGCAGATACGCAGTATTTT. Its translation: CASSFHVASGADTQYF. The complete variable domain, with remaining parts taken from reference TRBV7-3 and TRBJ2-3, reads GAGVSQTPSNKVTEKGKYVELRCDPISGHTALYWYRQSLGQGPEFLIYFQGTGAADDSGLPNDRFFAVRPEGSVSTLKIQRTERGDSAVYLCASSFHVASGADTQYFGPGTRLTVL.

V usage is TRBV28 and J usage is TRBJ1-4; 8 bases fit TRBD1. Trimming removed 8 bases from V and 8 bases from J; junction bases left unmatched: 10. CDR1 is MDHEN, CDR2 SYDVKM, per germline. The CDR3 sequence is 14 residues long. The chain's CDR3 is CASGSTGAREKLFF. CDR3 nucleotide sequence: TGTGCCAGCGGCTCGACAGGGGCTAGGGAAAAACTGTTTTTT.